The 31 T cell receptor beta chains in this list originate from one sample, sequenced in a study of blood T cell repertoires in COVID-19. Here immunoSEQ multiplex PCR was the method, and the copy in TCRdb shows in-frame clones only, minus some. The sample consists of tens of thousands of clones, 65% to 90% of them appearing once. The sequenced sample consisted of peripheral blood. These receptors were taken from a human donor in a cohort sampled during active COVID-19.

The genes are TRBV27 and TRBJ2-1; 12 bases map to TRBD2. This CDR3 comprises 19 residues. The V segment lost 1 base and the J segment 7 bases; nucleotides outside the gene matches: 14. The V gene's germline CDR1 is MNHEY and CDR2 SMNVEV (reference sequence). As DNA, the CDR3 is TGTGCCAGCAGTTTATTCGGCAGAATAGGACTAGCGGGGAGTAATGAGCAGTTCTTC. Its protein product is CASSLFGRIGLAGSNEQFF.

The J gene is TRBJ2-5, the V gene TRBV5-1; 8 nucleotides match TRBD1. The CDR3 loop spans 14 amino acids. Germline V gives CDR1 SGHRS, CDR2 YFSETQ. The junction had 2 bases not matched to a gene; V was cut back by 0 bases and J by 4 bases. CDR3 in DNA: TGCGCCAGCAGCTTGGGCAGGGGGCTAGAGACCCAGTACTTC. It is translated as CASSLGRGLETQYF.

Here the CDR3 reads CASSLRTGNGYTF. DNA for the CDR3: TGTGCCAGCAGCCTCCGGACAGGGAATGGCTACACCTTC. The gene calls are TRBV5-8 and TRBJ1-2; 8 bases map to TRBD1. CDR1 SGHTS and CDR2 YDEGEE come from the germline V gene. The V gene end was trimmed by 4 bases and the J gene end by 6 bases; junction bases not matched to a gene: 5. This CDR3 spans 13 amino acids.

The chain links TRBV7-8 to TRBJ2-5, with a possible D match to TRBD2 (5 bases). Germline-derived CDR1 and CDR2 are SGHVS and FQNEAQ. Trimming took 3 bases from V and 3 from J, leaving 20 bases between them. The CDR3 is made up of 17 amino acids. In nucleotides, the CDR3 is TGTGCCAGCAGCTTTTGGAGGCCTTACCCTGACAAAGAGACCCAGTACTTC. Its protein is CASSFWRPYPDKETQYF.

The sample holds a few counts of this clone. The genes are TRBV5-1 and TRBJ1-4, with 7 bases lining up with TRBD1. The CDR3 sequence is 14 residues long. Germline V gene lookup returns CDR1 SGHRS and CDR2 YFSETQ. Unmatched junction bases numbered 9, after V lost 6 bases and J lost 7 bases. CDR3 sequence reads: CASTRSGDSEKLFF. The CDR3 bases are TGCGCCAGCACCCGGTCTGGGGACAGTGAAAAACTGTTTTTT. The variable domain in full, completed from reference TRBV5-1 and TRBJ1-4, reads KAGVTQTPRYLIKTRGQQVTLSCSPISGHRSVSWYQQTPGQGLQFLFEYFSETQRNKGNFPGRFSGRQFSNSRSEMNVSTLELGDSALYLCASTRSGDSEKLFFGSGTQLSVL.

The chain combines TRBV11-2 with TRBJ1-2; 7 bases are shared with TRBD1. V lost 5 bases and J lost 4; bases outside the gene matches: 4. This CDR3 has 13 residues. In germline, CDR1 is SGHAT, CDR2 FQNNGV. The CDR3 nucleotides are TGTGCCAGCAGCCCCGGACAGGTCTATGGCTACACCTTC. Its protein product is CASSPGQVYGYTF.

The chain joins TRBV21-1 to TRBJ1-6; the tabulated D call, TRBD1, remains unverified against the DNA. TRBV21-1 is flagged as a pseudogene. The length of the CDR3 is 19 residues. The chain's CDR3 is CASSKGDRGMISYNSPLHF. CDR3 bases: TGTGCCAGCAGCAAAGGGGACAGGGGGATGATCTCCTATAATTCACCCCTCCACTTT.

CDR3 DNA sequence: TGCGCCAGCAGCCAGGACAGGGCACCCCACGGGGAAGCTTTCTTT. Protein: CASSQDRAPHGEAFF. The chain carries TRBV4-3 and TRBJ1-1; 8 nucleotides align to TRBD1. Germline CDR1 LGHNA, CDR2 YSLEER. The CDR3 runs 15 residues. After removal of 3 bases from V and 8 bases from J, the junction contained 11 bases not matched to a gene.

The J gene is TRBJ1-1, the V gene TRBV19; unclear D gene. CDR3 length equals 11 residues. V was pared by 3 bases and J by 11 bases, with 10 bases between. In germline, CDR1 is LNHDA, CDR2 SQIVND (reference sequence). In nucleotides, the CDR3 is TGTGCCAGTAGTATTGAGCTAGCGGCTTTCTTT. This codes for CASSIELAAFF.

V and J are TRBV6-5 and TRBJ1-2; 7 nucleotides align to TRBD1. The CDR3 extends over 13 amino acids. Germline V gives CDR1 MNHEY, CDR2 SVGAGI. Trimming removed 6 bases from V and 3 bases from J; junction bases left unmatched: 4. CDR3 region: CASSPGQDYGYTF. CDR3 DNA: TGTGCCAGCAGCCCCGGACAGGACTATGGCTACACCTTC.

The CDR3 DNA reads as TGTGCCAGCAGCTTACCCCCACATCAGGGAGGCTATGGCTACACCTTC. Protein product: CASSLPPHQGGYGYTF. The chain combines TRBV7-2 with TRBJ1-2, with D possibly being TRBD1 (5 bases). The CDR3 is 16 amino acids. Per germline, CDR1 SGHTA and CDR2 FQGNSA. Trimming pared 2 bases from V and 4 bases from J, leaving 17 bases between. Supplemented by reference TRBV7-2 and TRBJ1-2, the full variable domain reads GAGVSQSPSNKVTEKGKDVELRCDPISGHTALYWYRQSLGQGLEFLIYFQGNSAPDKSGLPSDRFSAERTGGSVSTLTIQRTQQEDSAVYLCASSLPPHQGGYGYTFGSGTRLTVV.

The chain employs TRBV3-1 (or the pseudogene TRBV3-2) and TRBJ2-4, with TRBD1 as a possible D gene (5 bases). The germline V gene encodes CDR1 LGHDT and CDR2 YNNKEL (reference sequence). The CDR3 spans 15 residues. V lost 4 bases and J lost 0, with 10 bases in between. The CDR3 protein is CASSPDSLAKNIQYF. CDR3 coding DNA: TGTGCCAGCAGCCCAGACAGTCTAGCCAAAAACATTCAGTACTTC.

J is TRBJ2-2 and V is TRBV21-1; TRBD1 reflects the table's D call only, with no check against the DNA. TRBV21-1 is reported as a pseudogene. The length of the CDR3 is 16 residues. CDR3 amino acids: CASSEGETPNTGELFF. CDR3 DNA sequence: TGTGCCAGCAGCGAGGGGGAGACACCGAACACCGGGGAGCTGTTTTTT.

V is TRBV4-2 and J is TRBJ2-5, with unresolved D. The CDR3 has 13 residues. Germline CDR1 LGHNA, CDR2 YNFKEQ. V was clipped by 1 base and J by 4 bases, with 7 bases between them. This CDR3 reads CASSQAYGETQYF. CDR3 nucleotide sequence: TGTGCCAGCAGCCAAGCGTACGGAGAGACCCAGTACTTC.

The rearrangement links TRBV18 to TRBJ2-1; D unclear. The germline V and J ends were trimmed by 6 bases and 0 bases, with 9 bases remaining between them. Germline V CDR1 and CDR2: KGHSH, LQKENI. This CDR3 comprises 14 residues. This CDR3 reads CASSAGRSYNEQFF. The CDR3 region has the DNA TGTGCCAGCTCCGCAGGCCGCTCCTACAATGAGCAGTTCTTC.

The chain is built from TRBV18 and TRBJ2-3, with a tentative D call TRBD2 (5 bases). Deletions cut 1 base from V and 2 bases from J, with 16 bases between. The germline CDR1 and CDR2 sequences are KGHSH and LQKENI. CDR3 length equals 17 residues. As DNA, the CDR3 is TGTGCCAGCTCACCACAGGCAAGCGGACCCTTCACAGATACGCAGTATTTT. Its protein is CASSPQASGPFTDTQYF.

The chain recombines TRBV15 with TRBJ2-1; a weak D match, TRBD2 (6 bases). Germline assignment: CDR1 LNHNV and CDR2 YYDKDF (reference sequence). The CDR3 sequence is 14 residues long. Trimming removed 5 bases at V and 7 bases at J, with 15 bases between. Written as DNA, the CDR3 is TGTGCCACCAGCCGGGACTGGGGCGGGAATGAGCAGTTCTTC. It translates to CATSRDWGGNEQFF.

V and J are TRBV6-2 or TRBV6-3 and TRBJ1-2; D gene ambiguous. With 5 bases removed from V and 4 bases from J, the gap between germline ends came to 14 bases. CDR1 is MNHEY and CDR2 is SVGEGT in the germline V gene. The CDR3 covers 14 residues. The CDR3 DNA reads TGTGCCAGCAGTCCCTGGGAGATATTCTATGGCTACACCTTC. As protein: CASSPWEIFYGYTF.

The chain has TRBV6-6 and TRBJ1-5; D possibly corresponds to TRBD1 (6 bases). Germline lookup yields CDR1 MNHNY and CDR2 SVGAGI (reference sequence). This CDR3 has 14 amino acids. Trimming took off 4 bases at V and 3 bases at J, with 10 bases between the two ends. In DNA form, the CDR3 reads TGTGCCAGCAGTTCGGACAGCCACAATCAGCCCCAGCATTTT. Translating it yields CASSSDSHNQPQHF.

The J gene is TRBJ2-2, the V gene TRBV5-1, with TRBD1 matching 7 bases. The CDR3 has 17 amino acids. Trimming took 2 bases from V and 1 from J; bases not matched to a gene: 8. From germline, CDR1 is SGHRS and CDR2 YFSETQ. The CDR3 DNA reads as TGCGCCAGCAGCTTTAACCCCTGGACAGGGAACACCGGGGAGCTGTTTTTT. Protein product: CASSFNPWTGNTGELFF.

The V and J genes are TRBV7-9 and TRBJ1-2, with a tentative D call TRBD1 (6 bases). Looked up from germline, CDR1 is SEHNR and CDR2 is FQNEAQ (reference sequence). The CDR3 sequence is 15 residues long. V lost 5 bases and J lost 6, with 19 bases in between. CDR3 sequence: CASSVTGGGSDGYTF. In nucleotides, the CDR3 is TGTGCCAGCAGCGTCACGGGTGGGGGCTCAGATGGCTACACCTTC.

The gene calls are TRBV19 and TRBJ1-2, with 10 bases aligning to TRBD1. The V gene's germline CDR1 is LNHDA and CDR2 SQIVND (reference sequence). Trimming removed 5 bases from V and 6 bases from J; junction bases left unmatched: 6. The CDR3 consists of 14 residues. The CDR3 here is CASSLQTGGDGYTF. CDR3 sequence (DNA): TGTGCCAGTAGTCTCCAGACAGGGGGCGATGGCTACACCTTC. The entire variable domain, with the rest obtained from reference TRBV19 and TRBJ1-2, is as follows: DGGITQSPKYLFRKEGQNVTLSCEQNLNHDAMYWYRQDPGQGLRLIYYSQIVNDFQKGDIAEGYSVSREKKESFPLTVTSAQKNPTAFYLCASSLQTGGDGYTFGSGTRLTVV.

The chain combines TRBV3-1 (or the pseudogene TRBV3-2) with TRBJ2-5, with TRBD1 matching over 9 bases. The V gene's germline CDR1 is LGHDT and CDR2 YNNKEL (reference sequence). This CDR3 has 15 residues. The V and J ends lost 4 bases and 5 bases, in that order; junction bases with no gene match: 8. The CDR3 is CASSPRRTGVETQYF. DNA for the CDR3: TGTGCCAGCAGCCCCCGTAGGACAGGGGTTGAGACCCAGTACTTC.

The V gene is TRBV7-3, the J gene TRBJ1-2; D call uncertain. V was trimmed by 2 bases and J by 4 bases, leaving 11 bases between them. CDR1 is SGHTA and CDR2 is FQGTGA in the germline V gene. This CDR3 has 14 amino acids. CDR3 nucleotides: TGTGCCAGCAGCTTACGGCGGCAGAGCTATGGCTACACCTTC. Translating it yields CASSLRRQSYGYTF.

The rearrangement uses TRBV10-1 and TRBJ2-7, with D possibly being TRBD2 (6 bases). From germline, CDR1 is WNHNN and CDR2 SYGVQD (reference sequence). The germline V and J ends were trimmed by 10 bases and 5 bases, with 24 bases remaining between them. CDR3 size: 15 residues. CDR3 amino acids: CATGGPGLQGDEQYF. The CDR3 nucleotides are TGCGCCACCGGCGGCCCGGGACTCCAGGGCGACGAGCAGTACTTC.

The sample holds a few counts of this clone. The chain combines TRBV2 with TRBJ2-7; tentatively, D is TRBD2 (6 bases). V lost 8 bases and J lost 5, with 22 bases in between. The germline CDR1 and CDR2 sequences are SNHLY and FYNNEI. The CDR3 is made up of 15 amino acids. The CDR3 loop is CASRNGGDYSDEQYF. The CDR3 DNA is TGTGCCAGCCGTAACGGAGGGGATTATTCCGACGAGCAGTACTTC.

V is TRBV4-3 and J is TRBJ2-1, with 9 bases lining up with TRBD1. V trimming: 4 bases; J trimming: 8 bases; junction bases outside the gene matches: 6. In germline, CDR1 is LGHNA, CDR2 YSLEER. The CDR3 contains 14 residues. CDR3 nucleotides: TGCGCCAGCAGCCTAGACCGACAGGGGGATGAGCAGTTCTTC. Protein: CASSLDRQGDEQFF.

The V call is TRBV5-1, the J call TRBJ2-7, with D possibly being TRBD1 (6 bases). Germline V gives CDR1 SGHRS, CDR2 YFSETQ. V lost 3 bases and J 2 bases, leaving 15 bases between the germline ends. The CDR3 loop spans 15 amino acids. The CDR3 region is CASSSGSGQPYEQYF. In nucleotides, the CDR3 is TGCGCCAGCAGCTCTGGCTCTGGACAGCCCTACGAGCAGTACTTC.

The genes are TRBV3-1 (or the pseudogene TRBV3-2) and TRBJ1-5; D might be TRBD1 (5 bases). Germline CDR1 is LGHDT and CDR2 is YNNKEL (reference sequence). V was trimmed by 3 bases and J by 2 bases, leaving 11 bases between them. The CDR3 contains 15 residues. Here the CDR3 reads CASSQKGGGNQPQHF. The CDR3 DNA is TGTGCCAGCAGCCAGAAGGGAGGGGGCAATCAGCCCCAGCATTTT.

The chain recombines TRBV24-1 with TRBJ2-6; no definite D call. The CDR3 runs 14 residues. Trimming removed 4 bases at V and 3 bases at J, with 6 bases between. Germline values: CDR1 KGHDR, CDR2 SFDVKD. The CDR3 is CATSESGGANVLTF. CDR3 sequence (DNA): TGTGCCACCAGTGAATCGGGTGGGGCCAACGTCCTGACTTTC.

V and J are TRBV5-4 and TRBJ2-5; 10 nucleotides line up with TRBD2. Germline assignment: CDR1 SGHNT and CDR2 YYREEE (reference sequence). The CDR3 has 15 amino acids. J lost 5 bases, V lost 4 bases, and 8 bases had no gene match. Written as DNA, the CDR3 is TGTGCCAGCAGCCATAGCGGGGGGTTTGTTGAGACCCAGTACTTC. This gives the protein CASSHSGGFVETQYF.